This record covers a single TCR beta chain. Its specificity is not known. Looked up from germline, CDR1 is SGHTA and CDR2 is FQGTGA. The CDR3 covers 14 residues. Deletions cut 5 bases from V and 1 base from J, with 8 bases between. The sample belongs to a study of shared clonotypes between healthy human individuals. Background on the study: A couple of women and three men aged 18 to 49 made up the donors.

Study results and limitations: Tissues were not sampled, only blood, and their repertoires likely differ. Owing to a small donor count, the genetic and exposure-history diversity represented was limited.

Unsorted PBMC DNA went through sequencing on ten immunoSEQ deep assay plates. TCRdb's copy holds only in-frame clones and misses some; the assay was immunoSEQ multiplex PCR. The sample consists of fewer than 650,000 clones, around three quarters of them appearing once. V is TRBV7-3 and J is TRBJ2-2; D call uncertain. This TCR came from a woman between 40 and 50 years old in good health. Some clones in this sample may be carry-over from other donors' samples. Specimen: PBMCs. CDR3 coding DNA: TGTGCCAGCAGCATCGCATGGAACACCGGGGAGCTGTTTTTT. Encoded protein: CASSIAWNTGELFF.